The T cell receptor beta chain described here comes from a study of T cell changes during pregnancy in multiple sclerosis. With 7 bases clipped from V and 0 bases from J, the junction kept 9 bases outside the gene matches. CDR3 size: 15 residues. From germline, CDR1 is MNHEY and CDR2 SMNVEV (reference sequence). Data came from immunoSEQ multiplex PCR; TCRdb stores just in-frame clones and leaves some out. The data contain roughly 100,000 clones, 91% of them singletons. This chain uses TRBV27 with TRBJ2-7; 7 nucleotides agree with TRBD2. This receptor was obtained from a female donor in good health, enrolled as a control in a pregnancy study. The specimen comprised peripheral blood, sampled after pregnancy. CDR3 in DNA: TGTGCCAGCAAGGTGGGGCTAGCGGACTCCTACGAGCAGTACTTC. It specifies CASKVGLADSYEQYF.